The 3 T cell receptor beta chains below come from one sample, sequenced in a study of post-analysis software for immune sequencing data. Study-level results: Compared with controls, patients had more of five TRBV segments, including TRBV5-6, TRBV5-1 and TRBV20-1.

Unique-molecular-identifier-tagged TCR beta cDNA libraries were used. TCRdb processed the PCR reads anew with MiXCR; each CDR3 protein has one entry. The sample lists under 900,000 distinct CDR3 sequences, approximately 50% occurring once. These receptors are not linked to any known antigen. Sequenced material: blood. These receptors were taken from a girl between 10 and 17 years old with multiple sclerosis.

The chain recombines TRBV20-1 with TRBJ2-1, with TRBD1 identical over 7 bases. This CDR3 is built from 13 residues. The germline V gene has CDR1 DFQATT and CDR2 SNEGSKA (reference sequence). V was clipped by 1 base and J by 5 bases; unmatched bases: 2. The CDR3 bases are TGCAGTGCTAGAGGGGGACAGAACAATGAGCAGTTCTTC. Translation gives CSARGGQNNEQFF.

The chain employs TRBV15 and TRBJ2-5; D unclear. The CDR3 spans 14 residues. Trimming took off 4 bases at V and 0 bases at J, with 9 bases between the two ends. CDR1 and CDR2 (germline): LNHNV, YYDKDF (reference sequence). CDR3 coding DNA: TGTGCCACCAGCAAGTCGAGAAACCAAGAGACCCAGTACTTC. This translates into CATSKSRNQETQYF.

Only a few counts were recorded for this clonotype. The gene calls are TRBV12-3 or TRBV12-4 and TRBJ2-3, with TRBD2 matching over 8 bases. The CDR3 contains 15 residues. Trimming took 6 bases from V and 3 from J; bases not matched to a gene: 8. CDR3 nucleotides: TGTGCCAGCAGCATACTAGCGGTTGGAACAGATACGCAGTATTTT. Its protein product is CASSILAVGTDTQYF.